One and the same sample provided the 21 T cell receptor beta chains below, sequenced in a study of Ad26.COV2.S vaccination and SARS-CoV-2 variants. Sequenced by immunoSEQ multiplex PCR; TCRdb stores in-frame clones only, minus some. The sample shows more than 300,000 clones, around 83% of them seen only once. Treatment defined: some 19 received Ad26.COV2.S at low or high dose, single or two shots; about 5 received placebo; per-sample allocation not given. At day 63 after the first vaccine or placebo injection, samples were drawn. The sequencing here drew on peripheral blood, taken in a trial of Ad26.COV2.S vaccine versus placebo. Receptors originate from a person aged 18 to 59 who received the Ad26.COV2.S COVID-19 vaccine or a placebo.

The chain recombines TRBV7-6 with TRBJ2-3; D is possibly TRBD2 (6 bases). Germline values: CDR1 SGHVS, CDR2 FNYEAQ. The CDR3 runs to 15 residues. V gave up 0 bases and J gave up 3 bases, with 10 bases separating them. The CDR3 loop reads CASSLAGGRTDTQYF. The CDR3, as DNA: TGTGCCAGCAGCTTAGCGGGGGGTCGGACAGATACGCAGTATTTT.

This chain uses TRBV19 with TRBJ2-1; 14 positions match TRBD2. Germline lookup yields CDR1 LNHDA and CDR2 SQIVND (reference sequence). V trimming: 2 bases; J trimming: 8 bases; junction bases outside the gene matches: 11. The CDR3 has 18 amino acids. In DNA, the CDR3 is TGTGCCAGTAGTATATCAGGGACTAGCGGGGGCCCTTCCCATGAGCAGTTCTTC. Protein: CASSISGTSGGPSHEQFF.

This rearrangement joins TRBV4-2 to TRBJ2-1; tentatively, D is TRBD1 (7 bases). Germline CDR1 and CDR2: LGHNA and YNFKEQ. V was cut by 4 bases and J by 7 bases, with 14 bases left in between. The CDR3 covers 14 residues. In nucleotides, the CDR3 is TGTGCCAGCAGCCCCGACAGGGCGGGGAATGAGCAGTTCTTC. Protein product: CASSPDRAGNEQFF.

V is TRBV2 and J is TRBJ1-2; 8 bases are shared with TRBD1. Losses at the gene ends were 5 bases for V and 4 bases for J; bases not matched to a gene: 6. The CDR3 spans 14 residues. In germline, CDR1 is SNHLY, CDR2 FYNNEI. For the CDR3, the DNA is TGTGCCAGCAGTAGGACAGGGATGGCCTATGGCTACACCTTC. Residues: CASSRTGMAYGYTF.

DNA of the CDR3: TGTGCCAGCAGCTTAGCTGTTCCTCCTGTGAACACTGAAGCTTTCTTT. Translating it yields CASSLAVPPVNTEAFF. The genes are TRBV7-8 and TRBJ1-1; no definite D call. Trimming took 0 bases from V and 0 from J, leaving 11 bases between them. CDR1 is SGHVS and CDR2 is FQNEAQ in the germline V gene. This CDR3 spans 16 amino acids.

V and J are TRBV5-1 and TRBJ2-3; perhaps TRBD2 as D (6 bases). The ends were cut back, 4 bases at V and 0 bases at J, with 9 bases in the middle. Germline V gene sequence: CDR1 SGHRS, CDR2 YFSETQ. The CDR3 runs to 14 residues. The chain's CDR3 is CASSGRGSTDTQYF. The CDR3 DNA reads TGCGCCAGCAGCGGGCGGGGAAGCACAGATACGCAGTATTTT.

The chain couples TRBV19 to TRBJ1-6; D possibly corresponds to TRBD1 (5 bases). Trimming removed 8 bases at V and 1 base at J, with 18 bases between. The CDR3 spans 17 residues. Germline V gene data show CDR1 as LNHDA and CDR2 as SQIVND (reference sequence). The DNA for the CDR3 is TGTGCCAGTCGTGGGGCTCCCACGAGGTCCTATAATTCACCCCTCCACTTT. Amino acid sequence: CASRGAPTRSYNSPLHF.

This chain links TRBV6-5 with TRBJ2-5, with TRBD2 as a possible D gene (5 bases). This CDR3 is 14 amino acids long. Germline V gene lookup returns CDR1 MNHEY and CDR2 SVGAGI. V lost 2 bases and J 5 bases, leaving 12 bases between the germline ends. The CDR3 DNA follows: TGTGCCAGCAGTTACAGGGCTAGCAGGGAGACCCAGTACTTC. Translating gives CASSYRASRETQYF.

The chain couples TRBV6-6 to TRBJ1-1; D is uncertain. The V and J ends lost 2 bases and 3 bases respectively, with 10 bases between them. This CDR3 comprises 14 residues. CDR1 and CDR2 from the germline V gene are MNHNY and SVGAGI (reference sequence). CDR3 sequence: CASSYTRRDTEAFF. Here the CDR3 DNA reads TGTGCCAGCAGTTACACCCGTCGGGACACTGAAGCTTTCTTT.

As concerns this clone: This same CDR3 is encoded by further DNA sequences in the sample. This chain joins TRBV5-1 and TRBJ2-5; no definite D call. CDR3 length: 11 residues. V was shortened by 2 bases and J by 2 bases, with 1 base between the two germline ends. Per germline, CDR1 SGHRS and CDR2 YFSETQ. CDR3 bases: TGCGCCAGCAGCTTTCAAGAGACCCAGTACTTC. Translated, it gives CASSFQETQYF.

In its sample, this clone was seen a few times. V and J are TRBV11-1 and TRBJ2-7; 8 bases line up with TRBD1. V shed 5 bases, J shed 7 bases, and the junction held 7 bases outside the gene matches. CDR3 size: 13 residues. CDR1 and CDR2 from the germline V gene are SGHAT and FQDESV (reference sequence). This chain's CDR3 is CASSENTGGEQYF. Written as DNA, the CDR3 is TGTGCCAGCAGCGAGAACACAGGGGGTGAGCAGTACTTC.

The gene calls are TRBV5-1 and TRBJ2-1; 10 nucleotides line up with TRBD2. The germline CDR1 and CDR2 sequences are SGHRS and YFSETQ. CDR3 length: 18 residues. V was pared by 4 bases and J by 4 bases, with 14 bases of the junction left unmatched. In DNA form, the CDR3 reads TGCGCCAGCAGCCCTAGAGGTAGCGGGGGGCAAACTTACAATGAGCAGTTCTTC. This encodes CASSPRGSGGQTYNEQFF.

The CDR3 region is CASSKGQVNTGELFF. The DNA of the CDR3 is TGCGCCAGCAGCAAAGGACAGGTTAACACCGGGGAGCTGTTTTTT. This chain joins TRBV5-1 and TRBJ2-2; 7 bases align to TRBD1. The CDR3 is 15 residues long. Per the germline V gene, CDR1 is SGHRS and CDR2 is YFSETQ. Germline trimming cut 4 bases from V and 2 bases from J; bases unmatched to any gene: 5.

The chain recombines TRBV10-3 with TRBJ2-1; 9 nucleotides align to TRBD1. Germline V gives CDR1 ENHRY, CDR2 SYGVKD. The ends lost 6 bases at V and 11 bases at J; junction bases unmatched: 8. The CDR3 sequence is 13 residues long. The CDR3 protein is CAIRTGTGSQQFF. In nucleotides, the CDR3 is TGTGCCATCAGGACCGGGACAGGGTCTCAGCAGTTCTTC.

This rearrangement joins TRBV18 to TRBJ1-2; 7 bases are shared with TRBD1. Germline V CDR1 and CDR2: KGHSH, LQKENI. V was clipped by 5 bases and J by 4 bases; unmatched bases: 4. CDR3 size: 13 residues. The CDR3 region has the DNA TGTGCCAGCTCATCGGGACAGAGCTATGGCTACACCTTC. Its translation is CASSSGQSYGYTF.

CDR3 amino acids: CASSRDRGQGSQHF. As DNA, the CDR3 is TGTGCCAGCAGCCGGGACAGGGGGCAAGGATCCCAGCATTTT. The chain couples TRBV6-2 or TRBV6-3 to TRBJ1-5; 12 bases match TRBD1. Germline lookup yields CDR1 MNHEY and CDR2 SVGEGT. The junction had 8 bases not matched to a gene; V was cut back by 6 bases and J by 11 bases. CDR3 length equals 14 residues.

The V gene is TRBV25-1, the J gene TRBJ1-2; possibly TRBD1 for D (6 bases). In germline, CDR1 is MGHDK, CDR2 SYGVNS. The CDR3 totals 15 residues. The V gene lost 7 bases and the J gene lost 7 bases, with 22 bases spanning the gap. The CDR3 here is CASTLNREGMGGYTF. The CDR3 nucleotides read TGTGCCAGCACCCTGAACAGGGAGGGTATGGGTGGCTACACCTTC.

The chain joins TRBV18 to TRBJ2-1; a weak D match, TRBD1 (6 bases). V was pared by 2 bases and J by 0 bases, with 11 bases between. Per the germline V gene, CDR1 is KGHSH and CDR2 is LQKENI. The length of the CDR3 is 16 residues. The CDR3 sequence is CASSPRDKSSYNEQFF. As DNA, the CDR3 is TGTGCCAGCTCACCAAGGGACAAGAGCTCCTACAATGAGCAGTTCTTC. Supplemented by reference TRBV18 and TRBJ2-1, the full variable domain reads NAGVMQNPRHLVRRRGQEARLRCSPMKGHSHVYWYRQLPEEGLKFMVYLQKENIIDESGMPKERFSAEFPKEGPSILRIQQVVRGDSAAYFCASSPRDKSSYNEQFFGPGTRLTVL.

This sequence joins TRBV5-1 and TRBJ2-7; 11 bases map to TRBD2. The CDR3 extends over 13 amino acids. CDR1 and CDR2 (germline): SGHRS, YFSETQ. The ends lost 4 bases at V and 6 bases at J; junction bases unmatched: 3. The CDR3 nucleotides read TGCGCCAGCAGCGGGGGGACTAGCGGCGAGCAGTACTTC. It codes for CASSGGTSGEQYF.

This chain links TRBV5-1 with TRBJ1-1, with a possible D match to TRBD1 (5 bases). Germline V lookup: CDR1 SGHRS, CDR2 YFSETQ. V lost 4 bases and J lost 4, with 14 bases in between. The CDR3 totals 14 residues. The DNA of the CDR3 is TGCGCCAGCAGCGTGGGTCGGCAGGGCACTGAAGCTTTCTTT. This translates into CASSVGRQGTEAFF.

The chain employs TRBV6-5 and TRBJ1-2; D uncertain. The germline V and J ends were trimmed by 6 bases and 2 bases, with 13 bases remaining between them. This CDR3 contains 14 residues. CDR1 is MNHEY and CDR2 is SVGAGI in the germline V gene. CDR3 sequence reads: CASRNILQNYGYTF. CDR3 bases: TGTGCCAGCAGGAACATCCTCCAGAACTATGGCTACACCTTC.